The 16 T cell receptor beta chains presented below share a single source sample, sequenced in a study of cytomegalovirus exposure and HLA in healthy donors. Researchers ran the PCR with 60 Vbeta and 13 Jbeta primers. The method was immunoSEQ multiplex PCR; TCRdb's version includes in-frame clones alone and lacks a portion of them. The table has 90,000 to 120,000 clones, roughly 82% seen once; the top ten hold roughly 2.5%. The source material was PBMCs. These receptors all stem from a man younger than 40 in good health and CMV-seropositive.

This chain joins TRBV27 and TRBJ1-3; D gene ambiguous. This CDR3 contains 15 residues. Germline CDR1 reads MNHEY; CDR2 reads SMNVEV (reference sequence). V was pared by 6 bases and J by 4 bases, with 16 bases between. CDR3 nucleotides: TGTGCCAGCAGCGTTACCCCCTTACTAGGAAACACCATATATTTT. Its translation: CASSVTPLLGNTIYF.

The chain recombines TRBV2 with TRBJ1-2; D is possibly TRBD1 (5 bases). V gave up 3 bases and J gave up 8 bases, with 13 bases separating them. CDR1 is SNHLY and CDR2 is FYNNEI in the germline V gene. This CDR3 has 13 residues. The CDR3 DNA reads as TGTGCCAGCAGTGAGTGGCAGGGTGGCGGCTACACCTTC. As protein: CASSEWQGGGYTF.

The chain joins TRBV7-2 to TRBJ2-1, with TRBD2 matching 12 bases. The CDR3 spans 15 residues. Germline V gene sequence: CDR1 SGHTA, CDR2 FQGNSA. Trimming cost V 6 bases and J 5 bases; bases outside gene matches: 5. CDR3 amino acids: CASSLLAGGNNEQFF. The CDR3 DNA follows: TGTGCCAGCAGTCTCCTAGCGGGGGGGAACAATGAGCAGTTCTTC.

CDR3 residues: CASSLGRFGGRATLEAFF. The CDR3 DNA is TGTGCCAGCAGCTTGGGACGTTTCGGGGGGCGAGCGACGCTTGAAGCTTTCTTT. J is TRBJ1-1 and V is TRBV5-6, with D tentatively TRBD1 (6 bases). V was trimmed by 0 bases and J by 7 bases, leaving 25 bases between them. Per the germline V gene, CDR1 is SGHDT and CDR2 is YYEEEE. CDR3 size: 18 residues. The complete variable domain, with remaining parts taken from reference TRBV5-6 and TRBJ1-1, reads DAGVTQSPTHLIKTRGQQVTLRCSPKSGHDTVSWYQQALGQGPQFIFQYYEEEERQRGNFPDRFSGHQFPNYSSELNVNALLLGDSALYLCASSLGRFGGRATLEAFFGQGTRLTVV.

V usage is TRBV7-8 and J usage is TRBJ2-3; 7 bases map to TRBD2. The CDR3 covers 18 residues. Germline CDR1 reads SGHVS; CDR2 reads FQNEAQ. Trimming at V came to 2 bases and at J to 1 base, leaving 12 bases not matched to a gene. CDR3 coding DNA: TGTGCCAGCAGCTTAAGGCTAGCGGCTCTACCGGGCACAGATACGCAGTATTTT. Translated: CASSLRLAALPGTDTQYF.

On this clone: One end of the junction does not line up with germline, which may come from a read error. The chain is built from TRBV7-9 and TRBJ1-1, with unresolved D. CDR3 length equals 12 residues. The germline gives CDR1 SEHNR, CDR2 FQNEAQ (reference sequence). CDR3 in amino acids: CSSRPQNTEAFF. CDR3 sequence (DNA): TGTTCCAGCAGACCACAGAACACTGAAGCTTTCTTT.

A few counts support this clone. The sample has other DNA sequences that encode this CDR3 too. The chain is built from TRBV18 and TRBJ1-1; 8 bases fit TRBD1. V shed 2 bases, J shed 5 bases, and the junction held 7 bases outside the gene matches. CDR3 length: 15 amino acids. Germline values: CDR1 KGHSH, CDR2 LQKENI. The CDR3 bases are TGTGCCAGCTCACCAGAGGCAGGGGGCAGGACTGAAGCTTTCTTT. It encodes CASSPEAGGRTEAFF.

V and J are TRBV5-6 and TRBJ1-3; no clear D gene. The V and J ends lost 4 bases and 7 bases respectively, with 6 bases between them. Germline V lookup: CDR1 SGHDT, CDR2 YYEEEE. CDR3 length equals 11 residues. The CDR3 DNA reads as TGTGCCAGCAGCCTGAGTAACACCATATATTTT. This translates into CASSLSNTIYF.

The gene calls are TRBV2 and TRBJ2-3, with D uncertain. The germline V and J ends were trimmed by 1 base and 3 bases, with 11 bases remaining between them. Germline lookup yields CDR1 SNHLY and CDR2 FYNNEI. CDR3 size: 15 residues. Here the CDR3 reads CASSEDRAMTDTQYF. Here the CDR3 DNA reads TGTGCCAGCAGTGAAGATCGAGCGATGACAGATACGCAGTATTTT.

The chain has TRBV7-2 and TRBJ2-5, with D possibly TRBD2 on 7 matching bases. CDR3 length: 15 amino acids. Looked up from germline, CDR1 is SGHTA and CDR2 is FQGNSA. V lost 5 bases and J 4 bases, leaving 17 bases between the germline ends. In DNA form, the CDR3 reads TGTGCCAGCAGCACACACAGGAGGGGGGGAGAGACCCAGTACTTC. As protein: CASSTHRRGGETQYF.

V is TRBV19 and J is TRBJ2-5; D unresolved. Germline values: CDR1 LNHDA, CDR2 SQIVND (reference sequence). Trimming shortened V by 1 base and J by 2 bases, and 8 bases separated the two germline ends. This CDR3 is built from 14 residues. In nucleotides, the CDR3 is TGTGCCAGTAGTATAGGGGCCTTACAAGAGACCCAGTACTTC. It is translated as CASSIGALQETQYF.

The chain recombines TRBV6-4 with TRBJ1-1; D is ambiguous. Trimming took off 8 bases at V and 7 bases at J, with 17 bases between the two ends. Looked up from germline, CDR1 is MRHNA and CDR2 is SNTAGT. CDR3 size: 13 residues. CDR3: CASVRDGGNEAFF. CDR3 sequence (DNA): TGTGCCAGCGTTCGAGACGGAGGTAATGAAGCTTTCTTT.

The chain joins TRBV10-3 to TRBJ1-2; perhaps TRBD1 as D (5 bases). Trimming stripped 6 bases from V and 2 bases from J, with 10 bases between. This CDR3 has 13 residues. Germline CDR1 reads ENHRY; CDR2 reads SYGVKD. The CDR3 sequence is CAIRGRENYGYTF. The CDR3 DNA reads TGTGCCATCAGGGGGCGCGAAAACTATGGCTACACCTTC.

V usage is TRBV6-1 and J usage is TRBJ1-5; D is unresolved. Germline V gene data show CDR1 as MNHNS and CDR2 as SASEGT. This CDR3 has 15 amino acids. V gave up 3 bases and J gave up 0 bases, with 9 bases separating them. Here the CDR3 DNA reads TGTGCCAGCAGTGACACCTACTTTAGCAATCAGCCCCAGCATTTT. Its protein is CASSDTYFSNQPQHF.

The J gene is TRBJ2-2, the V gene TRBV2, with 7 bases fitting TRBD1. V gave up 6 bases and J gave up 0 bases; unmatched junction bases: 4. This CDR3 contains 15 residues. Looked up from germline, CDR1 is SNHLY and CDR2 is FYNNEI. CDR3 bases: TGTGCCAGCAGGGGTGGGACAGCGAACACCGGGGAGCTGTTTTTT. This gives the protein CASRGGTANTGELFF. The full variable domain, with the rest looked up from reference TRBV2 and TRBJ2-2, is EPEVTQTPSHQVTQMGQEVILRCVPISNHLYFYWYRQILGQKVEFLVSFYNNEISEKSEIFDDQFSVERPDGSNFTLKIRSTKLEDSAMYFCASRGGTANTGELFFGEGSRLTVL.

The rearrangement links TRBV9 to TRBJ2-3, with TRBD2 matching 9 bases. The CDR3 totals 15 residues. Germline V gene lookup returns CDR1 SGDLS and CDR2 YYNGEE. V shed 4 bases and J 5 bases; nucleotides not matched to a gene: 8. The CDR3 sequence is CASSLEGLAGDTQYF. CDR3 nucleotides: TGTGCCAGCAGCTTGGAGGGACTAGCTGGAGATACGCAGTATTTT.